Listed below are T cell receptor beta chains from one sample, sequenced in a study of blood T cell repertoires in COVID-19. The protocol was immunoSEQ multiplex PCR, while the TCRdb copy is restricted to in-frame clones and leaves out a portion. This sample has hundreds of thousands of clones, with around four fifths found just once. The sequencing sample was made of peripheral blood. The receptors derive from a woman between 45 and 60 years old with active or convalescent COVID-19. The CDR3 runs from the conserved cysteine through the conserved F or W.

v_call,j_call,cdr3_aa
TRBV27,TRBJ1-2,CASQGGGDYGYTF
TRBV5-1,TRBJ2-3,CASSPMTSGWTDTQYF
TRBV6-1,TRBJ2-4,CASSEGGVAKNIQYF
TRBV28,TRBJ1-1,CASSLSGTAEAFF
TRBV28,TRBJ1-1,CASSPPTRTAEAFF
TRBV7-4,TRBJ1-6,CASSWSNSPLHF
TRBV5-1,TRBJ1-3,CASSLDREIGNTIYF
TRBV9,TRBJ2-1,CASSVSGTPYNEQFF
TRBV7-9,TRBJ1-4,CASSRQQGSNEKLFF
TRBV7-2,TRBJ1-1,CASTPSLGQGVTEAFF
TRBV27,TRBJ1-6,CASTSLEWAGAWDSPLHF
TRBV28,TRBJ2-1,CASSSPTGRITSGSIDEQFF
TRBV7-2,TRBJ2-3,CASSDGQGTDTQYF
TRBV28,TRBJ1-2,CASSSVGQDYGYTF
TRBV28,TRBJ2-2,CASSSWTANTGELFF
TRBV5-5,TRBJ1-4,CASSPLWRGEKLFF
TRBV11-2,TRBJ1-2,CASSLTGSDGYTF
TRBV9,TRBJ1-1,CASSVDLQGYTEAFF
TRBV6-5,TRBJ1-6,CASSYAGTFNSPLHF
TRBV5-1,TRBJ2-7,CASSLGLRASGLYEQYF
TRBV5-6,TRBJ1-6,CASSLDMRTENSPLHF
TRBV18,TRBJ1-3,CASSPDGRGSGNTIYF
TRBV7-8,TRBJ1-2,CASSSYYGAGDNYGYTF
TRBV5-1,TRBJ1-2,CASRPEGQAYGYTF
TRBV28,TRBJ1-5,CASSFWQGQEPQHF
TRBV28,TRBJ2-1,CASSASSSGLAASSYNEQFF
TRBV4-1,TRBJ2-1,CASSPTVGQGRDEQFF
TRBV7-8,TRBJ2-1,CASSWTSGRSWSSYNEQFF
TRBV6-5,TRBJ2-1,CASSSSGEPYNEQFF
TRBV3-1/TRBV3-2,TRBJ1-6,CASRDAGTPLHF
TRBV5-1,TRBJ2-7,CASSLSGGLYEQYF
TRBV28,TRBJ2-5,CASRPPGGAQYF
TRBV27,TRBJ1-1,CASKAAVPNTEAFF
TRBV7-9,TRBJ2-3,CASSSVADTQYF
TRBV9,TRBJ2-1,CASSDPRGLAGVRQFF
TRBV9,TRBJ1-6,CASSVQNSPLHF
TRBV5-4,TRBJ2-1,CASSYRGGQYNEQFF
TRBV28,TRBJ1-1,CASYGGVQKAFF
TRBV13,TRBJ2-1,CASSLVGGRGEQFF
TRBV9,TRBJ2-1,CASSVEPSGAGGYNEQFF
TRBV6-1,TRBJ1-5,CASSEGPYQPQHF
TRBV20-1,TRBJ1-1,CSARRDSEAFF
TRBV2,TRBJ2-4,CASSADGDRGRYF
TRBV7-2,TRBJ1-2,CASSAYRGTGGYGYTF
TRBV13,TRBJ1-1,CASSFPEEETEAFF
TRBV10-3,TRBJ2-2,CAIHPPSGDVGAGELFF
TRBV5-1,TRBJ2-7,CASSSGLAVSYYEQYF
TRBV19,TRBJ2-1,CASSKGRRAGGNEQFF
TRBV12-3/TRBV12-4,TRBJ2-7,CASSYRGLYEQYF
TRBV6-1,TRBJ2-1,CASSDRGFYNEQFF
TRBV7-9,TRBJ2-5,CASTPRREETQYF
TRBV27,TRBJ2-1,CASSSGTGAFYNEQFF
TRBV7-9,TRBJ1-6,CASSQRPGTPLHF
TRBV29-1,TRBJ2-1,CSADPFKRGEQFF
TRBV28,TRBJ1-1,CASSLDSRFGEAFF
TRBV12-3/TRBV12-4,TRBJ1-2,CARPRDRGLGYTF
TRBV7-3,TRBJ2-3,CASSYLGGPGGTQYF
TRBV4-1,TRBJ2-1,CASSQEGFSGEHNEQFF